The entry below gives a single T cell receptor (beta chain) sequence along with its context. Its cognate antigen is unknown. V lost 6 bases, J lost 8 bases, and 14 bases lay in between. This CDR3 is 12 amino acids long. Germline V gene sequence: CDR1 SGHRS, CDR2 YFSETQ. This entry comes from a study of cytomegalovirus exposure and HLA in healthy donors. Findings of the study overall: Presence/absence analyses treated sequencing depth as roughly uniform across donors. An analysis was carried out later, and it reportedly showed fewer N-insertions in an Asian-associated ancestry cluster than the approximately 700-donor mean. Analysis was carried out at a later point, and it linked a missense DCLRE1C variant to TCR beta V- and J-gene trimming.

Researchers ran the PCR with 60 Vbeta and 13 Jbeta primers. The method was immunoSEQ multiplex PCR; TCRdb's version includes in-frame clones alone and lacks a portion of them. The top ten clones hold roughly 6% of a sample with 150,000 to 200,000 clones, approximately 80% of them seen once. The source material was PBMCs. The receptor comes from a woman in her twenties or thirties in good health and CMV-seropositive. The gene calls are TRBV5-1 and TRBJ1-1; no firm D call. The CDR3 sequence: CASTSGGPEAFF. The CDR3 DNA follows: TGCGCCAGCACCTCGGGAGGACCCGAAGCTTTCTTT. The full variable domain, completed using reference TRBV5-1 and TRBJ1-1, is KAGVTQTPRYLIKTRGQQVTLSCSPISGHRSVSWYQQTPGQGLQFLFEYFSETQRNKGNFPGRFSGRQFSNSRSEMNVSTLELGDSALYLCASTSGGPEAFFGQGTRLTVV.